The clone carrying this T cell receptor beta chain was detected only a few times. Germline CDR1 reads SGHRS; CDR2 reads YFSETQ. This CDR3 has 15 amino acids. Trimming shortened V by 2 bases and J by 0 bases, and 9 bases separated the two germline ends. The data are from a study of early T cells in non-severe SARS-CoV-2 infection. TCRdb re-analysed the 5' RACE reads in MiXCR, keeping a single row per CDR3 protein. The sample has around 88,000 distinct CDR3 sequences, 13% to 15% seen once. The source material was whole blood. The source is an adult who was a healthcare worker with PCR-confirmed SARS-CoV-2 infection or an uninfected control (not recorded which). The chain employs TRBV5-1 and TRBJ2-1; perhaps TRBD2 as D (6 bases). The CDR3 nucleotides are TGCGCCAGCAGCTTCGACGGGAGCTCCTACAATGAGCAGTTCTTC. Residues: CASSFDGSSYNEQFF.